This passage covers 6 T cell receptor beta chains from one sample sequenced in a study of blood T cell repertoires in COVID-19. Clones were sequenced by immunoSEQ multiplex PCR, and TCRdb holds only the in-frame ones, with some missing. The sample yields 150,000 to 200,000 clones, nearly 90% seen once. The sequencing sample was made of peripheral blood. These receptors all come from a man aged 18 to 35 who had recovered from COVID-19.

CDR3 loop: CASSLRTSGISKETQYF. Here the CDR3 DNA reads TGTGCCAGCAGTTTAAGGACTAGCGGGATTTCAAAAGAGACCCAGTACTTC. The V gene is TRBV27, the J gene TRBJ2-5; 12 nucleotides align to TRBD2. After removal of 2 bases from V and 3 bases from J, the junction contained 7 bases not matched to a gene. The CDR3 runs 17 residues. CDR1 and CDR2 (germline): MNHEY, SMNVEV (reference sequence).

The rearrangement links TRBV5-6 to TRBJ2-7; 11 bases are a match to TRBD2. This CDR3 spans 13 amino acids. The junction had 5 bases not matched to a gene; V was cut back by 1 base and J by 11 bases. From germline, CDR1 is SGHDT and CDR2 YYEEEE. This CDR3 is CASSLLLAGAKYF. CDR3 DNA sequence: TGTGCCAGCAGCTTGCTACTAGCGGGAGCCAAGTACTTC.

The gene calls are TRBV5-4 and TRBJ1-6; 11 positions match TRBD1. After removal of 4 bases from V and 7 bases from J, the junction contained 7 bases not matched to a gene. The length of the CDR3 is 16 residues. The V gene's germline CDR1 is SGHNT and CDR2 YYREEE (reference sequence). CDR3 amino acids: CASSDLDRGLNSPLHF. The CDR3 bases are TGTGCCAGCAGCGACCTGGACAGGGGGCTCAATTCACCCCTCCACTTT.

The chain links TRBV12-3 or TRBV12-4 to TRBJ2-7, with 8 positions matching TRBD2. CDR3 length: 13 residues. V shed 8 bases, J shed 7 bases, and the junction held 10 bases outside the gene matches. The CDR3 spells CASSGTRLGEQYF. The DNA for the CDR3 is TGTGCCAGCTCCGGGACTAGACTGGGGGAGCAGTACTTC.

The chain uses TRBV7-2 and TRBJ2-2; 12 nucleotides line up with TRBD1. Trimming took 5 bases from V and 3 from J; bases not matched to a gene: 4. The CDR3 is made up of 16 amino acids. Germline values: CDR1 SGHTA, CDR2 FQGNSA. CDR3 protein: CASSRGTGGYTGELFF. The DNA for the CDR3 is TGTGCCAGCAGCCGTGGGACAGGGGGCTACACCGGGGAGCTGTTTTTT.

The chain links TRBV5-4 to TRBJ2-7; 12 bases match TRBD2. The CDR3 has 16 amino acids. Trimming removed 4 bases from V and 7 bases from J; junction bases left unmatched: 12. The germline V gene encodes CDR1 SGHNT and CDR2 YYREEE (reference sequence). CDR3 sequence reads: CASSPGTSGPAGEQYF. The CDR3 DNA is TGTGCCAGCAGCCCAGGGACTAGCGGGCCTGCGGGTGAGCAGTACTTC.